Following are 15 T cell receptor beta chains from one sample sequenced in a study of technical replicates of blood from a few donors. Repertoires were generated with immunoSEQ multiplex PCR, while TCRdb's copy carries only in-frame clones and drops some. The sample yields approximately 82,000 clones, around 94% seen once. Input material: T cells isolated from PBMCs. These receptors were taken from a human donor in good health.

The chain combines TRBV19 with TRBJ1-1; TRBD1 might be the D (5 bases). V lost 6 bases, J lost 4 bases, and 12 bases lay in between. The germline V gene has CDR1 LNHDA and CDR2 SQIVND (reference sequence). The CDR3 sequence is 13 residues long. The CDR3 DNA sequence: TGTGCCAGTAGGTCCGGGGGGGGCACTGAAGCTTTCTTT. Residues: CASRSGGGTEAFF.

The rearrangement uses TRBV9 and TRBJ1-1; D unresolved. V lost 0 bases and J 0 bases, leaving 6 bases between the germline ends. CDR3 length equals 14 residues. Germline V gene sequence: CDR1 SGDLS, CDR2 YYNGEE. The CDR3 reads CASSVDGVNTEAFF. As DNA, the CDR3 is TGTGCCAGCAGCGTAGACGGGGTGAACACTGAAGCTTTCTTT.

The rearrangement links TRBV5-5 to TRBJ2-2; D remains ambiguous. Trimming shortened V by 1 base and J by 0 bases, and 13 bases separated the two germline ends. The CDR3 loop spans 17 amino acids. Looked up from germline, CDR1 is SGHKS and CDR2 is YYEKEE (reference sequence). Written as DNA, the CDR3 is TGTGCCAGCAGCTTGAATCTTCGGTTCGCGAACACCGGGGAGCTGTTTTTT. Its protein product is CASSLNLRFANTGELFF.

The chain links TRBV15 to TRBJ2-7, with 9 bases aligning to TRBD1. Germline V CDR1 and CDR2: LNHNV, YYDKDF (reference sequence). With 5 bases clipped from V and 3 bases from J, the junction kept 5 bases outside the gene matches. This CDR3 has 14 residues. CDR3 coding DNA: TGTGCCACCAGCCGGGGACAGGGAGTCTACGAGCAGTACTTC. This gives the protein CATSRGQGVYEQYF. The whole variable domain, remainder taken from reference TRBV15 and TRBJ2-7, is DAMVIQNPRYQVTQFGKPVTLSCSQTLNHNVMYWYQQKSSQAPKLLFHYYDKDFNNEADTPDNFQSRRPNTSFCFLDIRSPGLGDTAMYLCATSRGQGVYEQYFGPGTRLTVT.

J is TRBJ2-1 and V is TRBV6-1, with TRBD1 matching over 8 bases. The length of the CDR3 is 15 residues. V was pared by 6 bases and J by 4 bases, with 8 bases of the junction left unmatched. Germline assignment: CDR1 MNHNS and CDR2 SASEGT. The CDR3 is CASSPGQGNYNEQFF. Written as DNA, the CDR3 is TGTGCCAGCAGCCCCGGACAGGGAAATTACAATGAGCAGTTCTTC.

V is TRBV5-1 and J is TRBJ2-1; possible D gene TRBD1, 6 bases. Germline values: CDR1 SGHRS, CDR2 YFSETQ. Trimming took off 1 base at V and 9 bases at J, with 17 bases between the two ends. This CDR3 spans 15 amino acids. The CDR3 loop reads CASSLRGTPWSEQFF. The CDR3 DNA follows: TGCGCCAGCAGCTTGAGGGGGACGCCCTGGAGTGAGCAGTTCTTC.

CDR3 sequence (DNA): TGTGCCAGCAGCCAACGAAGCGGGTCCCTGGGGATGTGGACTGAAGCTTTCTTT. This encodes CASSQRSGSLGMWTEAFF. The V call is TRBV14, the J call TRBJ1-1; D gene uncertain. Germline values: CDR1 SGHDN, CDR2 FVKESK. The germline V and J ends were trimmed by 2 bases and 5 bases, with 24 bases remaining between them. This CDR3 is built from 18 residues. Looking up the rest from reference TRBV14 and TRBJ1-1 gives the full variable domain: EAGVTQFPSHSVIEKGQTVTLRCDPISGHDNLYWYRRVMGKEIKFLLHFVKESKQDESGMPNNRFLAERTGGTYSTLKVQPAELEDSGVYFCASSQRSGSLGMWTEAFFGQGTRLTVV.

V and J are TRBV6-5 and TRBJ1-1, with TRBD1 as a possible D gene (6 bases). Germline loops: CDR1 MNHEY, CDR2 SVGAGI. Between the trimmed V and J ends, which lost 0 bases and 8 bases, there was a span of 10 bases. The CDR3 contains 13 residues. The DNA of the CDR3 is TGTGCCAGCAGTTACTCAGGACAGACAGAAGCTTTCTTT. Amino acid sequence: CASSYSGQTEAFF.

The rearrangement joins TRBV29-1 to TRBJ2-7; the match to TRBD2 covers 9 bases. The V gene's germline CDR1 is SQVTM and CDR2 ANQGSEA. CDR3 size: 14 residues. V shed 5 bases and J 0 bases; nucleotides not matched to a gene: 5. CDR3 amino acids: CSVPSGTSSYEQYF. The CDR3, as DNA: TGCAGCGTTCCTAGCGGGACCTCCTCCTACGAGCAGTACTTC.

The chain carries TRBV5-6 and TRBJ2-3; 8 bases align to TRBD1. CDR1 and CDR2 from the germline V gene are SGHDT and YYEEEE. J gave up 4 bases and V 0 bases, and 16 bases lay outside the gene matches. This CDR3 contains 19 residues. CDR3 sequence: CASSLAWAGGLGSADTQYF. The CDR3 DNA sequence: TGTGCCAGCAGCTTGGCCTGGGCAGGGGGCCTCGGAAGTGCAGATACGCAGTATTTT. Full variable domain (rest looked up from reference TRBV5-6 and TRBJ2-3): DAGVTQSPTHLIKTRGQQVTLRCSPKSGHDTVSWYQQALGQGPQFIFQYYEEEERQRGNFPDRFSGHQFPNYSSELNVNALLLGDSALYLCASSLAWAGGLGSADTQYFGPGTRLTVL.

The rearrangement links TRBV2 to TRBJ1-4, with 10 bases aligning to TRBD1. With V trimmed by 6 bases and J by 8 bases, 6 bases remained unmatched. Germline CDR1 SNHLY, CDR2 FYNNEI. The CDR3 spans 14 residues. The CDR3 region is CASRRGTGDEKLFF. The DNA for the CDR3 is TGTGCCAGCAGGAGAGGGACAGGGGACGAAAAACTGTTTTTT. The full variable domain, with the rest looked up from reference TRBV2 and TRBJ1-4, is EPEVTQTPSHQVTQMGQEVILRCVPISNHLYFYWYRQILGQKVEFLVSFYNNEISEKSEIFDDQFSVERPDGSNFTLKIRSTKLEDSAMYFCASRRGTGDEKLFFGSGTQLSVL.

The CDR3 spells CSAGRENTIYF. The CDR3 DNA is TGCAGTGCGGGGCGGGAAAACACCATATATTTT. The chain employs TRBV20-1 and TRBJ1-3; TRBD1 is a possible D gene (5 bases). V gave up 6 bases and J gave up 6 bases, with 9 bases separating them. CDR1 and CDR2 from the germline V gene are DFQATT and SNEGSKA (reference sequence). The CDR3 is made up of 11 amino acids.

The chain joins TRBV15 to TRBJ2-7; a possible D gene is TRBD2 (5 bases). This CDR3 has 16 residues. Germline assignment: CDR1 LNHNV and CDR2 YYDKDF (reference sequence). The V end was cut by 0 bases, the J end by 0 bases, with 12 bases between. In DNA, the CDR3 is TGTGCCACCAGCAGAGATGGTGCCGGGGACTCCTACGAGCAGTACTTC. Protein product: CATSRDGAGDSYEQYF.

The V call is TRBV20-1, the J call TRBJ1-1; 7 bases map to TRBD1. J was trimmed by 5 bases and V by 7 bases; bases with no gene match: 4. Germline V gives CDR1 DFQATT, CDR2 SNEGSKA (reference sequence). The CDR3 is made up of 11 amino acids. CDR3 sequence reads: CSGQGWTEAFF. The CDR3 nucleotides are TGCAGTGGACAGGGTTGGACTGAAGCTTTCTTT.

This chain uses TRBV5-5 with TRBJ1-2; D call uncertain. The germline CDR1 and CDR2 sequences are SGHKS and YYEKEE (reference sequence). CDR3 length equals 15 residues. V lost 0 bases and J lost 4, with 13 bases in between. CDR3 bases: TGTGCCAGCAGCTTGGCCTGGAGGCAGTTCTATGGCTACACCTTC. Its protein is CASSLAWRQFYGYTF.